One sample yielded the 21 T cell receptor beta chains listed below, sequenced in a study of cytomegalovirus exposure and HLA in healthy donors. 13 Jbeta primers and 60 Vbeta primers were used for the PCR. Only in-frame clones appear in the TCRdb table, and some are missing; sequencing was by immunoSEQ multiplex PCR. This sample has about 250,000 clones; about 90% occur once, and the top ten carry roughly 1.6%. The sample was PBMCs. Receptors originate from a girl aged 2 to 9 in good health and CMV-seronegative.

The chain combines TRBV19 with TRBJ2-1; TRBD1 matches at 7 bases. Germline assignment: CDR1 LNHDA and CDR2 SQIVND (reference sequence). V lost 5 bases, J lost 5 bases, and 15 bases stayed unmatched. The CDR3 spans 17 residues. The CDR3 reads CASSYLPAGTVHNEQFF. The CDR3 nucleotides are TGTGCCAGTAGTTACCTTCCTGCCGGGACAGTCCACAATGAGCAGTTCTTC.

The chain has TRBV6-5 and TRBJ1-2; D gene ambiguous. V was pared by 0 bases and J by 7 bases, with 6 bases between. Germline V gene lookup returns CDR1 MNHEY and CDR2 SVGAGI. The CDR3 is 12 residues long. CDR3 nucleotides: TGTGCCAGCAGTTACTCCGCCGGTGGCTACACCTTC. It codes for CASSYSAGGYTF.

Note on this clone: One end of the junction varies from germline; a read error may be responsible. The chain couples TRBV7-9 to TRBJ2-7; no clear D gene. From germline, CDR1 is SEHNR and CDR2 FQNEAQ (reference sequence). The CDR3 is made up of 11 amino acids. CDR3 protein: CSSSLQYEQYF. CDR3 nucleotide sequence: TGTTCCAGCAGCCTACAGTACGAGCAGTACTTC.

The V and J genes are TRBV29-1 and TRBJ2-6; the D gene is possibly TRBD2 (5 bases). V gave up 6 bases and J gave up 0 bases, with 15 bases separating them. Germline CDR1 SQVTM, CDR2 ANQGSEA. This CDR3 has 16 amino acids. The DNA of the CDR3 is TGCAGCGTCCACAGCGCGGCGGGCTCTGGGGCCAACGTCCTGACTTTC. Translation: CSVHSAAGSGANVLTF.

The CDR3 region is CASSSWGGMNEKLFF. The DNA of the CDR3 is TGTGCCAGTAGTTCCTGGGGGGGAATGAATGAAAAACTGTTTTTT. The rearrangement joins TRBV19 to TRBJ1-4; D is possibly TRBD1 (5 bases). The germline V and J ends were trimmed by 5 bases and 5 bases, with 15 bases remaining between them. The CDR3 is made up of 15 amino acids. In germline, CDR1 is LNHDA, CDR2 SQIVND (reference sequence).

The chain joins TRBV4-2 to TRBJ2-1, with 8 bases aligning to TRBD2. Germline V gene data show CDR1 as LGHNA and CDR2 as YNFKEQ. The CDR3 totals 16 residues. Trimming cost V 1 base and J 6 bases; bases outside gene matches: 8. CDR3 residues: CASSQGGGTRSNEQFF. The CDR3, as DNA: TGTGCCAGCAGCCAAGGGGGGGGGACTAGGAGCAATGAGCAGTTCTTC.

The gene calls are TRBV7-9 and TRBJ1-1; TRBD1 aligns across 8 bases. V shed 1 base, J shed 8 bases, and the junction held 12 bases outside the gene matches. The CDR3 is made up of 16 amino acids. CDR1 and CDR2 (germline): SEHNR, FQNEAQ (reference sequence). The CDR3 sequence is CASSLGFRGLDPEAFF. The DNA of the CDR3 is TGTGCCAGCAGCTTAGGTTTCAGGGGGCTCGATCCCGAAGCTTTCTTT.

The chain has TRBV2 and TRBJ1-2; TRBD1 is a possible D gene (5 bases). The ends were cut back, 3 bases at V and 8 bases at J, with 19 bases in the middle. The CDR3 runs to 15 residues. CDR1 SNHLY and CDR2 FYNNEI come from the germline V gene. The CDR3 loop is CASSDDLGRREGYTF. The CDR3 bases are TGTGCCAGCAGTGATGACTTGGGGCGACGGGAGGGCTACACCTTC.

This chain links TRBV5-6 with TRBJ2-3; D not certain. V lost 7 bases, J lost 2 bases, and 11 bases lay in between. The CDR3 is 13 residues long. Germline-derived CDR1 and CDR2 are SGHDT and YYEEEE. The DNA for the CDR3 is TGTGCCAGCGCCCCCGCGGTCACAGATACGCAGTATTTT. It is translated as CASAPAVTDTQYF.

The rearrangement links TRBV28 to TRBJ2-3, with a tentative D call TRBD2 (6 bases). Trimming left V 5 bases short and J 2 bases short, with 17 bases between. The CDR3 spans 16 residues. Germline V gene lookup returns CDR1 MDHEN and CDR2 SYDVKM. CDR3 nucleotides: TGTGCCAGCAGTGAAACCGGGACTTTACACACAGATACGCAGTATTTT. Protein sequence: CASSETGTLHTDTQYF.

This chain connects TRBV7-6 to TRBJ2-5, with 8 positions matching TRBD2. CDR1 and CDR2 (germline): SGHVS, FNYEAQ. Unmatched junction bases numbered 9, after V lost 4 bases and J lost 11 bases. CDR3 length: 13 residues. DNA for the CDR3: TGTGCCAGCAGCTCGGCCGGGGGGGATTCGCAGTACTTC. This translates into CASSSAGGDSQYF.

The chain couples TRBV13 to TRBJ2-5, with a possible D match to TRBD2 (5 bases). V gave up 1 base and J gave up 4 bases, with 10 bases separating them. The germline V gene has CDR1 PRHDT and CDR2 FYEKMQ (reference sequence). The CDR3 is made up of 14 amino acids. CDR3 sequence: CASSLVPGSETQYF. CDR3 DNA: TGTGCCAGCAGCTTAGTTCCGGGATCAGAGACCCAGTACTTC.

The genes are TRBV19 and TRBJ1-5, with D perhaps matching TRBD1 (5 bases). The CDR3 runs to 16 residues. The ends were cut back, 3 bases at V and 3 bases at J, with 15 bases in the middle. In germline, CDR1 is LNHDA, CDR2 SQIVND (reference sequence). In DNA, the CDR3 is TGTGCCAGTAGTATCCAACCCGACAGTTCCAATCAGCCCCAGCATTTT. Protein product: CASSIQPDSSNQPQHF.

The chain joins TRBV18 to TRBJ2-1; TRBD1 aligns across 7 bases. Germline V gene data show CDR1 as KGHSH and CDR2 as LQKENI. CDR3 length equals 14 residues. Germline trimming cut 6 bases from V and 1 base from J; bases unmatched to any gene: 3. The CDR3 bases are TGTGCCAGCTCCTCAGGGGGATCCTACAATGAGCAGTTCTTC. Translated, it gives CASSSGGSYNEQFF.

The CDR3 here is CASRGGQPDYEQYF. In nucleotides, the CDR3 is TGTGCCAGTAGGGGAGGGCAGCCAGACTACGAGCAGTACTTC. The chain carries TRBV19 and TRBJ2-7; 7 bases align to TRBD2. After removal of 6 bases from V and 3 bases from J, the junction contained 8 bases not matched to a gene. Looked up from germline, CDR1 is LNHDA and CDR2 is SQIVND (reference sequence). The CDR3 consists of 14 residues.

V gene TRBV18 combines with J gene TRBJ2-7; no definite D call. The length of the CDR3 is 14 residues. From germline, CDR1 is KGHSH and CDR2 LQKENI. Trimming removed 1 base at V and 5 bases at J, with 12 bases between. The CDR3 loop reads CASSPLPVNDEQYF. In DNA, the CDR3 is TGTGCCAGCTCACCACTCCCGGTAAACGACGAGCAGTACTTC.

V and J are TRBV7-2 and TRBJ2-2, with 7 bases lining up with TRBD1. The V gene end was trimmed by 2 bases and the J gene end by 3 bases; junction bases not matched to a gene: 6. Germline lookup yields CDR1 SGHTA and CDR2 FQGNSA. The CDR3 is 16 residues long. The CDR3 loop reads CASSLSAGGHTGELFF. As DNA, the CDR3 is TGTGCCAGCAGCTTATCGGCAGGGGGTCACACCGGGGAGCTGTTTTTT.

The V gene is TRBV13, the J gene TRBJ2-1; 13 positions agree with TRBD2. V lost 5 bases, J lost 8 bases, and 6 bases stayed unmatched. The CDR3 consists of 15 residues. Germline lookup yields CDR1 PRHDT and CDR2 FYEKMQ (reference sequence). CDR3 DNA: TGTGCCAGCAGCCTCAGGACTAGCGGGAGCTATGAGCAGTTCTTC. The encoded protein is CASSLRTSGSYEQFF.

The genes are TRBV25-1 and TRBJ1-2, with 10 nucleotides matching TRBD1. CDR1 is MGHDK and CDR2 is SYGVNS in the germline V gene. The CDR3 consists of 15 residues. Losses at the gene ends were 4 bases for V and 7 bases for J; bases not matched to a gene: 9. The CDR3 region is CASSAPGTGERGYTF. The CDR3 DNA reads TGTGCCAGCAGTGCCCCCGGGACAGGGGAGCGTGGCTACACCTTC.

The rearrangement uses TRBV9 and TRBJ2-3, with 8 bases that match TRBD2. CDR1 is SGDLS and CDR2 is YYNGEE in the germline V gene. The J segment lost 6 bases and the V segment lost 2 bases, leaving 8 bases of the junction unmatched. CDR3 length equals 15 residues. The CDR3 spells CASSVSGGALDTQYF. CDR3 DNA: TGTGCCAGCAGCGTCAGCGGGGGAGCATTGGATACGCAGTATTTT. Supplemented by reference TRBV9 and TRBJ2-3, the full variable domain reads DSGVTQTPKHLITATGQRVTLRCSPRSGDLSVYWYQQSLDQGLQFLIQYYNGEERAKGNILERFSAQQFPDLHSELNLSSLELGDSALYFCASSVSGGALDTQYFGPGTRLTVL.

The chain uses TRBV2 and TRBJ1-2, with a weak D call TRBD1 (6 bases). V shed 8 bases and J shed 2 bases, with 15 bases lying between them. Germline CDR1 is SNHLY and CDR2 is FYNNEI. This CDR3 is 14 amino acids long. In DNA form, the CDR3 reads TGTGCCAGCCCGGACAGACCTAACAACTATGGCTACACCTTC. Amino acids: CASPDRPNNYGYTF.